One and the same sample provided the 10 T cell receptor beta chains below, sequenced in a study of T cell responses to AZD1222 COVID-19 vaccine. Only in-frame clones appear in the TCRdb table, and some are missing; sequencing was by immunoSEQ multiplex PCR. The sample lists 26,000 or so clones; roughly 90% were seen once. The material was peripheral blood, obtained 28 days after the second AZD1222 dose. All receptors derive from an adult who received the AZD1222 COVID-19 vaccine.

V is TRBV29-1 and J is TRBJ2-5, with TRBD2 matching 12 bases. J gave up 2 bases and V 4 bases, and 8 bases lay outside the gene matches. The CDR3 spans 16 residues. Germline V gene sequence: CDR1 SQVTM, CDR2 ANQGSEA. CDR3 in amino acids: CSVAEGLAGRQETQYF. The CDR3 nucleotides are TGCAGCGTTGCGGAAGGACTAGCGGGACGTCAAGAGACCCAGTACTTC.

The gene calls are TRBV7-9 and TRBJ1-2, with D maybe TRBD1 (6 bases). Trimming pared 3 bases from V and 1 base from J, leaving 12 bases between. This CDR3 comprises 15 residues. CDR1 and CDR2 (germline): SEHNR, FQNEAQ (reference sequence). CDR3 loop: CASSFGQHRNYGYTF. In DNA form, the CDR3 reads TGTGCCAGCAGCTTCGGACAGCACCGTAACTATGGCTACACCTTC.

There are a few counts of this clone. The chain combines TRBV27 with TRBJ2-7; tentatively, D is TRBD1 (5 bases). V lost 5 bases and J 6 bases, leaving 17 bases between the germline ends. Germline lookup yields CDR1 MNHEY and CDR2 SMNVEV (reference sequence). The CDR3 runs to 14 residues. The CDR3 region is CASSGQGPTGEQYF. CDR3 DNA: TGTGCCAGCAGTGGCCAGGGTCCCACGGGCGAGCAGTACTTC.

This sequence joins TRBV3-1 (or the pseudogene TRBV3-2) and TRBJ1-1; D remains unclear. Germline CDR1 and CDR2: LGHDT and YNNKEL (reference sequence). V was shortened by 4 bases and J by 6 bases, with 9 bases between the two germline ends. The CDR3 length is 12 residues. This CDR3 is CASSREGSEAFF. CDR3 DNA: TGTGCCAGCAGCCGGGAGGGCTCTGAAGCTTTCTTT.

The chain is built from TRBV5-5 and TRBJ2-1, with D perhaps matching TRBD1 (5 bases). This CDR3 has 15 residues. With 1 base removed from V and 10 bases from J, the gap between germline ends came to 18 bases. CDR1 is SGHKS and CDR2 is YYEKEE in the germline V gene (reference sequence). The CDR3: CASSLISLGAEEQFF. CDR3 nucleotide sequence: TGTGCCAGCAGCTTGATCTCCCTTGGGGCGGAGGAGCAGTTCTTC.

The chain is built from TRBV6-5 and TRBJ2-7, with D possibly TRBD1 on 6 matching bases. CDR1 and CDR2 from the germline V gene are MNHEY and SVGAGI. This CDR3 region has 12 residues. V gave up 7 bases and J gave up 1 base, with 8 bases separating them. The CDR3 spells CASKGQSYEQYF. DNA of the CDR3: TGTGCCAGCAAAGGACAGTCCTACGAGCAGTACTTC.

The rearrangement links TRBV30 to TRBJ2-2, with 9 bases that match TRBD2. Trimming removed 5 bases from V and 0 bases from J; junction bases left unmatched: 1. CDR3 size: 14 residues. Germline lookup yields CDR1 GTSNPN and CDR2 SVGIG (reference sequence). The CDR3 nucleotides read TGTGCCTGGTCTAGCGGGACGAACACCGGGGAGCTGTTTTTT. Its translation is CAWSSGTNTGELFF.

The chain employs TRBV28 and TRBJ1-1; D is perhaps TRBD1 (6 bases). The CDR3 length is 14 residues. V dropped 6 bases and J dropped 6 bases, with 17 bases sitting between them. Germline loops: CDR1 MDHEN, CDR2 SYDVKM. In DNA, the CDR3 is TGTGCCAGCAGGGGGGGTCAGGGGTTCTCTGAAGCTTTCTTT. Translation: CASRGGQGFSEAFF. The full variable domain, its missing parts supplied by reference TRBV28 and TRBJ1-1, is DVKVTQSSRYLVKRTGEKVFLECVQDMDHENMFWYRQDPGLGLRLIYFSYDVKMKEKGDIPEGYSVSREKKERFSLILESASTNQTSMYLCASRGGQGFSEAFFGQGTRLTVV.

V usage is TRBV27 and J usage is TRBJ1-5; D possibly corresponds to TRBD1 (5 bases). The CDR3 runs 14 residues. Trimming took off 1 base at V and 2 bases at J, with 6 bases between the two ends. CDR1 and CDR2 (germline): MNHEY, SMNVEV (reference sequence). CDR3 in amino acids: CASSLLGGNQPQHF. DNA for the CDR3: TGTGCCAGCAGTTTATTAGGGGGCAATCAGCCCCAGCATTTT.

The J gene is TRBJ1-2, the V gene TRBV28, with D tentatively TRBD1 (5 bases). The germline V gene has CDR1 MDHEN and CDR2 SYDVKM. Trimming shortened V by 7 bases and J by 2 bases, and 17 bases separated the two germline ends. The CDR3 runs 15 residues. In DNA form, the CDR3 reads TGTGCCAGCAATAATGGGGGGACCGTGAACTATGGCTACACCTTC. Its translation: CASNNGGTVNYGYTF.